The source of this TCR beta chain is a study of blood T cell repertoires in COVID-19. TCRdb's table, derived via immunoSEQ multiplex PCR, lists solely in-frame clones and lacks some. The table has about 280,000 clones, roughly 89% seen once. Participants reported their clinical history, and cohort assignment relied on those reports. All recovered Cohort 3 donors got two negative PCRs, got clearance, or saw symptom resolution. V was clipped by 6 bases and J by 4 bases; unmatched bases: 5. The CDR3 consists of 13 residues. Germline loops: CDR1 SQVTM, CDR2 ANQGSEA. The sample taken for sequencing was PBMCs or T cells enriched from blood (not recorded which). The chain has TRBV29-1 and TRBJ2-5, with TRBD1 matching over 10 bases. This TCR was sampled from a woman between 35 and 50 years old who had recovered from COVID-19. CDR3 bases: TGCAGCGTAGGGACAGGGGCGCGAGAGACCCAGTACTTC. Protein sequence: CSVGTGARETQYF.